The 31 T cell receptor beta chains in this list originate from one sample, sequenced in a study of blood T cell repertoires in COVID-19. Using immunoSEQ multiplex PCR, the repertoire was profiled, and TCRdb retains in-frame clones only, with some absent. Counted here are some 150,000 clones, 70% to 85% occurring once; the ten biggest clones make up 1% to 1.5%. Material for sequencing was peripheral blood. These receptors were obtained from a man aged 60 to 75 who had recovered from COVID-19.

The rearrangement joins TRBV3-1 (or the pseudogene TRBV3-2) to TRBJ2-1; 7 bases agree with TRBD2. Germline trimming cut 0 bases from V and 10 bases from J; bases unmatched to any gene: 6. Germline lookup yields CDR1 LGHDT and CDR2 YNNKEL (reference sequence). CDR3 length equals 14 residues. The chain's CDR3 is CASSQDRGGREQFF. The CDR3 DNA follows: TGTGCCAGCAGCCAAGATCGGGGAGGGAGGGAGCAGTTCTTC.

The table lists this clone with a count of one. This chain uses TRBV3-1 (or the pseudogene TRBV3-2) with TRBJ1-5; D may be TRBD1 (6 bases). This CDR3 has 15 amino acids. The germline V gene encodes CDR1 LGHDT and CDR2 YNNKEL (reference sequence). V was pared by 3 bases and J by 2 bases, with 11 bases between. Here the CDR3 reads CASSQGAGGNQPQHF. The CDR3 region has the DNA TGTGCCAGCAGCCAGGGCGCAGGGGGCAATCAGCCCCAGCATTTT.

The rearrangement uses TRBV12-3 or TRBV12-4 and TRBJ2-5, with D uncertain. The CDR3 length is 13 residues. Trimming pared 4 bases from V and 1 base from J, leaving 7 bases between. DNA for the CDR3: TGTGCCAGCAGTTGGAGAACCCAAGAGACCCAGTACTTC. It translates to CASSWRTQETQYF.

The chain joins TRBV29-1 to TRBJ1-3, with unresolved D. In germline, CDR1 is SQVTM, CDR2 ANQGSEA. Trimming cost V 5 bases and J 0 bases, with 14 bases left between them. The CDR3 extends over 15 amino acids. The CDR3, as DNA: TGCAGCGTTAAAACCCGACGGGGCTCTGGAAACACCATATATTTT. Its translation is CSVKTRRGSGNTIYF. Based on the CDR3 plus reference TRBV29-1 and TRBJ1-3, the full variable domain is SAVISQKPSRDICQRGTSLTIQCQVDSQVTMMFWYRQQPGQSLTLIATANQGSEATYESGFVIDKFPISRPNLTFSTLTVSNMSPEDSSIYLCSVKTRRGSGNTIYFGEGSWLTVV.

V is TRBV6-6 and J is TRBJ1-5; D is perhaps TRBD1 (6 bases). V was pared by 6 bases and J by 5 bases, with 17 bases between. The CDR3 spans 15 residues. Germline V gene sequence: CDR1 MNHNY, CDR2 SVGAGI (reference sequence). The CDR3 nucleotides read TGTGCCAGCAGCTCGGGGGGGGGCCATGATCAGCCCCAGCATTTT. Protein product: CASSSGGGHDQPQHF.

This chain connects TRBV11-3 to TRBJ1-1; the D gene is possibly TRBD1 (5 bases). The CDR3 runs 15 residues. Between the trimmed V and J ends, which lost 5 bases and 0 bases, there was a span of 13 bases. Looked up from germline, CDR1 is SGHNT and CDR2 is YENEEA. For the CDR3, the DNA is TGTGCCAGCAGCCCGACAGTTTCTATGAACACTGAAGCTTTCTTT. Its translation is CASSPTVSMNTEAFF.

This clone was observed a single time. This chain uses TRBV5-4 with TRBJ2-6, with TRBD2 identical over 8 bases. There are 17 residues in the CDR3. Trimming cost V 6 bases and J 2 bases; bases outside gene matches: 10. CDR1 is SGHNT and CDR2 is YYREEE in the germline V gene (reference sequence). The CDR3 nucleotides read TGTGCCAGCACCCGTCCGGGACTAGGGGCTGGGGCCAACGTCCTGACTTTC. Translated: CASTRPGLGAGANVLTF. Together with reference TRBV5-4 and TRBJ2-6, the CDR3 gives the full variable domain: ETGVTQSPTHLIKTRGQQVTLRCSSQSGHNTVSWYQQALGQGPQFIFQYYREEENGRGNFPPRFSGLQFPNYSSELNVNALELDDSALYLCASTRPGLGAGANVLTFGAGSRLTVL.

This chain joins TRBV12-3 or TRBV12-4 and TRBJ1-1; D is possibly TRBD1 (5 bases). The CDR3 covers 11 residues. The germline V and J ends were trimmed by 4 bases and 10 bases, with 10 bases remaining between them. The CDR3 protein is CASSYQGGAFF. The CDR3 coding sequence is TGTGCCAGCAGTTATCAGGGCGGAGCTTTCTTT.

This clone was detected only once. CDR3 sequence: CASRRGGGETQYF. DNA for the CDR3: TGTGCCTCGAGGCGGGGGGGAGGTGAGACCCAGTACTTC. This rearrangement joins TRBV6-5 to TRBJ2-5; TRBD2 aligns across 9 bases. Germline V gene data show CDR1 as MNHEY and CDR2 as SVGAGI. J gave up 5 bases and V 11 bases, and 9 bases lay outside the gene matches. This CDR3 is 13 amino acids long.

The genes are TRBV13 and TRBJ2-7, with 8 positions matching TRBD1. Losses at the gene ends were 3 bases for V and 3 bases for J; bases not matched to a gene: 1. The CDR3 sequence is 13 residues long. CDR1 is PRHDT and CDR2 is FYEKMQ in the germline V gene (reference sequence). CDR3 DNA sequence: TGTGCCAGCAGCTTCGGACAGGGCTACGAGCAGTACTTC. Its translation is CASSFGQGYEQYF. Full variable domain (missing parts from reference TRBV13 and TRBJ2-7): AAGVIQSPRHLIKEKRETATLKCYPIPRHDTVYWYQQGPGQDPQFLISFYEKMQSDKGSIPDRFSAQQFSDYHSELNMSSLELGDSALYFCASSFGQGYEQYFGPGTRLTVT.

This clone was picked up one time. The CDR3 loop is CASSRSAHQETQYF. CDR3 DNA sequence: TGTGCCAGCAGCCGAAGTGCGCATCAAGAGACCCAGTACTTC. The rearrangement uses TRBV6-5 and TRBJ2-5; the D is unclear. Trimming shortened V by 6 bases and J by 2 bases, and 13 bases separated the two germline ends. Germline-derived CDR1 and CDR2 are MNHEY and SVGAGI. CDR3 length: 14 amino acids.

The chain joins TRBV6-5 to TRBJ2-7; TRBD2 might be the D (6 bases). The germline V gene encodes CDR1 MNHEY and CDR2 SVGAGI. This CDR3 is 14 amino acids long. With 6 bases removed from V and 5 bases from J, the gap between germline ends came to 17 bases. Here the CDR3 DNA reads TGTGCCAGCAGCTCCGCTAGCGTGGGCGACGAGCAGTACTTC. This encodes CASSSASVGDEQYF.

The chain carries TRBV3-1 (or the pseudogene TRBV3-2) and TRBJ2-2; D possibly corresponds to TRBD2 (5 bases). From germline, CDR1 is LGHDT and CDR2 YNNKEL (reference sequence). Trimming pared 4 bases from V and 2 bases from J, leaving 8 bases between. CDR3 size: 14 residues. CDR3 residues: CASSRRENTGELFF. In DNA, the CDR3 is TGTGCCAGCAGCCGTCGGGAAAACACCGGGGAGCTGTTTTTT.

This clone showed up just once. V gene TRBV27 combines with J gene TRBJ1-3, with D maybe TRBD1 (6 bases). This CDR3 has 15 amino acids. Trimming removed 4 bases from V and 4 bases from J, with 14 bases in between. Germline V gene lookup returns CDR1 MNHEY and CDR2 SMNVEV (reference sequence). This CDR3 is CASSYQGLVGNTIYF. CDR3 sequence (DNA): TGTGCCAGCAGTTATCAGGGGCTGGTCGGAAACACCATATATTTT.

In this sample, this clone turned up once. The sample has other DNA sequences that encode this CDR3 too. The chain employs TRBV15 and TRBJ2-7; 9 bases map to TRBD1. Germline V gene lookup returns CDR1 LNHNV and CDR2 YYDKDF (reference sequence). The V and J ends lost 3 bases and 0 bases, in that order; junction bases with no gene match: 0. CDR3 length: 14 amino acids. The CDR3 DNA sequence: TGTGCCACCAGCAGGGGACAGGGCTCCTACGAGCAGTACTTC. Its protein product is CATSRGQGSYEQYF.

V gene TRBV28 combines with J gene TRBJ2-5; D is possibly TRBD1 (5 bases). Germline CDR1 and CDR2: MDHEN and SYDVKM. The CDR3 contains 11 residues. The CDR3 is CATGDQETQYF. In DNA form, the CDR3 reads TGTGCAACAGGCGACCAAGAGACCCAGTACTTC.

CDR3 nucleotides: TGCGCCAGCAGCTCCGTAGCCGGCTCGAACACCGGGGAGCTGTTTTTT. It is translated as CASSSVAGSNTGELFF. This chain links TRBV5-1 with TRBJ2-2; D gene ambiguous. Germline CDR1 is SGHRS and CDR2 is YFSETQ. V lost 3 bases to trimming and J lost 0 bases, with 12 bases between them. The CDR3 consists of 16 residues.

This rearrangement joins TRBV7-2 to TRBJ2-3, with 14 bases that match TRBD2. The J segment lost 4 bases and the V segment lost 4 bases, leaving 4 bases of the junction unmatched. The CDR3 loop spans 16 amino acids. Germline V CDR1 and CDR2: SGHTA, FQGNSA. CDR3 coding DNA: TGTGCCAGCAGCTCGACTAGCGGGGGGGCCGCAGATACGCAGTATTTT. Protein sequence: CASSSTSGGAADTQYF.

J is TRBJ1-1 and V is TRBV10-3; 11 bases agree with TRBD1. CDR3 size: 15 residues. The germline gives CDR1 ENHRY, CDR2 SYGVKD. The V gene end was trimmed by 10 bases and the J gene end by 2 bases; junction bases not matched to a gene: 9. Here the CDR3 DNA reads TGTGCCACCAGGACAGGGGGCGTGGGCAACACTGAAGCTTTCTTT. Residues: CATRTGGVGNTEAFF.

This clone was recorded only once. This chain uses TRBV6-5 with TRBJ2-7, with 7 bases identical to TRBD1. The CDR3 covers 13 residues. Trimming removed 5 bases from V and 4 bases from J; junction bases left unmatched: 5. Germline CDR1 is MNHEY and CDR2 is SVGAGI. The CDR3 loop is CASSPGQQYEQYF. The CDR3 DNA follows: TGTGCCAGCAGTCCGGGACAGCAGTACGAGCAGTACTTC.

This chain joins TRBV7-9 and TRBJ2-1; maybe TRBD1 (6 bases). The CDR3 sequence is 13 residues long. The germline gives CDR1 SEHNR, CDR2 FQNEAQ (reference sequence). V was shortened by 3 bases and J by 4 bases, with 7 bases between the two germline ends. This chain's CDR3 is CASSFGTYNEQFF. DNA of the CDR3: TGTGCCAGCAGCTTCGGGACATACAATGAGCAGTTCTTC.

The genes are TRBV6-6 and TRBJ2-1; D is uncertain. Germline CDR1 and CDR2: MNHNY and SVGAGI (reference sequence). V dropped 6 bases and J dropped 10 bases, with 16 bases sitting between them. This CDR3 comprises 13 residues. The CDR3 region has the DNA TGTGCCAGCAGAGTTCAGGCTCCTGGCGAGCAGTTCTTC. Translating gives CASRVQAPGEQFF.

The chain uses TRBV5-1 and TRBJ2-7, with TRBD1 identical over 11 bases. V shed 4 bases, J shed 4 bases, and the junction held 4 bases outside the gene matches. This CDR3 has 14 amino acids. Germline V lookup: CDR1 SGHRS, CDR2 YFSETQ. CDR3 bases: TGCGCCAGCAGCCAGGACAGGGGGCTGTACGAGCAGTACTTC. It codes for CASSQDRGLYEQYF.

The rearrangement uses TRBV20-1 and TRBJ2-5; tentatively, D is TRBD2 (6 bases). The V gene's germline CDR1 is DFQATT and CDR2 SNEGSKA (reference sequence). CDR3 length: 11 amino acids. V lost 5 bases and J lost 4, with 8 bases in between. CDR3 sequence (DNA): TGCAGTGCTGGCGGGGTAGAGACCCAGTACTTC. Its protein product is CSAGGVETQYF.

The rearrangement uses TRBV29-1 and TRBJ1-2, with 12 positions matching TRBD1. There are 12 residues in the CDR3. From germline, CDR1 is SQVTM and CDR2 ANQGSEA. V lost 6 bases to trimming and J lost 8 bases; unmatched junction nucleotides: 4. The CDR3 nucleotides are TGCAGCGTGGGACAGGGGGCAGGCGGCTACACCTTC. Translated, it gives CSVGQGAGGYTF.

V and J are TRBV19 and TRBJ1-6; D is unclear. Germline values: CDR1 LNHDA, CDR2 SQIVND (reference sequence). The CDR3 runs to 15 residues. V was clipped by 4 bases and J by 1 base, with 8 bases between them. CDR3 in amino acids: CASSNGRSYNSPLHF. CDR3 DNA sequence: TGTGCCAGTAGTAACGGGAGATCCTATAATTCACCCCTCCACTTT. The variable domain in full, completed from reference TRBV19 and TRBJ1-6, reads DGGITQSPKYLFRKEGQNVTLSCEQNLNHDAMYWYRQDPGQGLRLIYYSQIVNDFQKGDIAEGYSVSREKKESFPLTVTSAQKNPTAFYLCASSNGRSYNSPLHFGNGTRLTVT.

This chain uses TRBV10-3 with TRBJ1-1, with D unclear. V shed 4 bases and J shed 5 bases, with 8 bases lying between them. Germline V gene sequence: CDR1 ENHRY, CDR2 SYGVKD. This CDR3 has 12 amino acids. CDR3: CAISVIGTEAFF. The CDR3 nucleotides read TGTGCCATCAGTGTGATCGGGACTGAAGCTTTCTTT.

The rearrangement joins TRBV6-2 or TRBV6-3 to TRBJ1-2, with D maybe TRBD1 (5 bases). CDR1 and CDR2 from the germline V gene are MNHEY and SVGEGT. V was pared by 5 bases and J by 3 bases, with 13 bases between. The CDR3 runs 14 residues. CDR3 nucleotide sequence: TGTGCCAGCAGTCTCCAGGACAATTACTATGGCTACACCTTC. Translation gives CASSLQDNYYGYTF.

The chain links TRBV9 to TRBJ1-3; D is perhaps TRBD1 (5 bases). The germline V and J ends were trimmed by 3 bases and 4 bases, with 20 bases remaining between them. Per germline, CDR1 SGDLS and CDR2 YYNGEE. CDR3 length: 17 amino acids. The CDR3 reads CASSAGEGSPGGNTIYF. CDR3 nucleotides: TGTGCCAGCAGCGCTGGGGAGGGGTCCCCGGGAGGAAACACCATATATTTT.

CDR3 nucleotides: TGTGCCAGCAGTTACGAGGGACAACTCAATCAGCCCCAGCATTTT. This codes for CASSYEGQLNQPQHF. The chain uses TRBV6-5 and TRBJ1-5; TRBD1 might be the D (6 bases). Germline V lookup: CDR1 MNHEY, CDR2 SVGAGI. Trimming removed 2 bases from V and 3 bases from J, with 11 bases in between. The CDR3 sequence is 15 residues long.

The chain recombines TRBV18 with TRBJ2-1, with TRBD1 identical over 7 bases. The CDR3 is 16 amino acids. The V gene's germline CDR1 is KGHSH and CDR2 LQKENI. V shed 4 bases, J shed 5 bases, and the junction held 11 bases outside the gene matches. In nucleotides, the CDR3 is TGTGCCAGCTCACGGCAGTCGGGACAGATAAACAATGAGCAGTTCTTC. It yields the protein CASSRQSGQINNEQFF.